This T cell receptor beta chain is drawn from a study of cytomegalovirus exposure and HLA in healthy donors. The study, taken as a whole, reports: The study recorded 150 to 200 TCR beta chains that were cytomegalovirus-associated. Confirmation in vitro established that a few CMV-associated chains were specific for CMV antigens. The Asian-associated ancestry cluster reportedly had fewer N-insertions than the approximately 700-donor mean in a later analysis.

The length of the CDR3 is 14 residues. Per germline, CDR1 GTSNPN and CDR2 SVGIG (reference sequence). With 5 bases clipped from V and 4 bases from J, the junction kept 6 bases outside the gene matches. A multiplex PCR was run with 60 Vbeta primers and 13 Jbeta primers. Sequencing was performed with immunoSEQ multiplex PCR; in TCRdb, only in-frame clones are kept and a portion is missing. The sample records fewer than 100,000 clones, under 75% being singletons. Note on this clone: Antigen specificity is unknown.

The sample consisted of PBMCs. This TCR came from a female donor in good health and CMV-seronegative. The rearrangement uses TRBV30 and TRBJ1-4; TRBD1 aligns across 8 bases. The CDR3 sequence is CAWYDRGRNEKLFF. The DNA for the CDR3 is TGTGCCTGGTATGACAGGGGTCGTAATGAAAAACTGTTTTTT.